These T cell receptor beta chains were read from a single sample in a study of Tregs in tolerant kidney transplant recipients. The antigens for these receptors are not known. The data were produced by immunoSEQ multiplex PCR, yet TCRdb's version contains in-frame clones alone and is incomplete. Here the sample spans fewer than 20,000 clones, around 55% being singletons. Sequences were obtained from Tregs from blood cultured with allogeneic cells. The origin of the receptors is a human donor in good health. The CDR3 runs from the conserved cysteine through the conserved F or W. The D gene is left open where the match is weak. Clone sizes are given selectively: once, few, many, or a class where the clone is expanded.

J gene: TRBJ2-7
V gene: TRBV7-2
clone size: few
D gene: TRBD1
CDR3 DNA: TGTGCCAGCAGCGCTACAGGGGACGTGGTGTCCTACGAGCAGTACTTC
CDR3 protein: CASSATGDVVSYEQYF

J gene: TRBJ2-5
V gene: TRBV6-1
clone size: -
D gene: TRBD2
CDR3 DNA: TGTGCCAGCAGTGTGTTTGCGGGAGGGCCCTCGGGAGAGACCCAGTACTTC
CDR3 protein: CASSVFAGGPSGETQYF

J gene: TRBJ2-3
V gene: TRBV6-5
clone size: -
D gene: -
CDR3 DNA: TGTGCCAGCAGGGGACACAACACAGATACGCAGTATTTT
CDR3 protein: CASRGHNTDTQYF

J gene: TRBJ2-7
V gene: TRBV2
clone size: -
D gene: -
CDR3 DNA: TGTGCCAGCAGGACCCTCGGGAGAGGGGGGCCCGCCTTGTACGAGCAGTACTTC
CDR3 protein: CASRTLGRGGPALYEQYF

J gene: TRBJ2-3
V gene: TRBV28
clone size: -
D gene: TRBD2
CDR3 DNA: TGTGCCAGCAGTTTGCCTAGCGGCCTCACAGATACGCAGTATTTT
CDR3 protein: CASSLPSGLTDTQYF

J gene: TRBJ2-7
V gene: TRBV7-2
clone size: -
D gene: -
CDR3 DNA: TGTGCCAGCAGCCCCGGCCGGGGGACAGCCTACGAGCAGTACTTC
CDR3 protein: CASSPGRGTAYEQYF

J gene: TRBJ2-2
V gene: TRBV5-1
clone size: few
D gene: -
CDR3 DNA: TGCGCCAGCCTCAACTTAGTGGACACCGGGGAGCTGTTTTTT
CDR3 protein: CASLNLVDTGELFF

J gene: TRBJ2-7
V gene: TRBV5-6
clone size: -
D gene: TRBD2
CDR3 DNA: TGTGCCAGCAGCTGGGGGGCCGTTAGCGGGGCTACTTACGAGCAGTACTTC
CDR3 protein: CASSWGAVSGATYEQYF

J gene: TRBJ1-6
V gene: TRBV11-3
clone size: -
D gene: -
CDR3 DNA: TGTGCCAGCAGCTCGACCGCAGGGAGTAATTCACCCCTCCACTTT
CDR3 protein: CASSSTAGSNSPLHF

J gene: TRBJ2-7
V gene: TRBV7-2
clone size: -
D gene: -
CDR3 DNA: TGTGCCAGCAGCTTTCGCGGAATGACAATTGAGGGGATCTCCTACGAGCAGTACTTC
CDR3 protein: CASSFRGMTIEGISYEQYF

J gene: TRBJ2-7
V gene: TRBV25-1
clone size: -
D gene: TRBD1
CDR3 DNA: TGTGCCAGCAGGAGGGCTCAGGGGGCCTACGAGCAGTACTTC
CDR3 protein: CASRRAQGAYEQYF

J gene: TRBJ2-7
V gene: TRBV7-2
clone size: -
D gene: -
CDR3 DNA: TGTGCCAGCAGCTTAGCACGGAGGCAGTACTTC
CDR3 protein: CASSLARRQYF

J gene: TRBJ2-7
V gene: TRBV11-1
clone size: -
D gene: -
CDR3 DNA: TGTGCCAGCAGCCTCTCCGGGGTTGAGCAGTACTTC
CDR3 protein: CASSLSGVEQYF

J gene: TRBJ2-3
V gene: TRBV7-7
clone size: -
D gene: TRBD2
CDR3 DNA: TGTGCCAGCAGCTTAAGGCGGGGGGGCACAGATACGCAGTATTTT
CDR3 protein: CASSLRRGGTDTQYF

J gene: TRBJ1-1
V gene: TRBV5-1
clone size: many
D gene: TRBD1
CDR3 DNA: TGCGCCAGTCAGGAGGGGGCCGGGAACACTGAAGCTTTCTTT
CDR3 protein: CASQEGAGNTEAFF